This T cell receptor beta chain comes out of a study of beta chain features in type 1 diabetes. Naive, central memory, regulatory and stem cell-like memory cells within the CD4+ compartment were sorted using CD45RO/CCR7/CD25/CD127/CD95/CD27. Sorted populations all had greater than 98% purity. The CDR3 has 11 amino acids. Deletions cut 6 bases from V and 5 bases from J, with 9 bases between. Germline CDR1 is DFQATT and CDR2 is SNEGSKA (reference sequence). The isolated RNA, all of it, was reverse transcribed, so expressed TCRB transcripts were what got sequenced. Generated by immunoSEQ multiplex PCR, the TCRdb table keeps only in-frame clones and is missing some. The sample consists of approximately 170,000 clones, roughly 59% of them appearing once. Study results and limitations: Type 1 diabetes patients showed a moderate but significant shortening of TCRB CDR3s in all four CD4+ subsets.

About this clone itself: The target antigen is unknown.

The sequenced sample was naive CD4+ T cells from blood. The J gene is TRBJ2-3, the V gene TRBV20-1, with D unclear. This TCR came from a man younger than 40 with type 1 diabetes. CDR3 DNA sequence: TGCAGTGCCAGCTCGGAAGATACGCAGTATTTT. Translated, it gives CSASSEDTQYF.